Below, 2 T cell receptor beta chains from the same sample are listed, as sequenced in a study of T cells in localized non-small cell lung cancer. The data were produced by immunoSEQ multiplex PCR, yet TCRdb's version contains in-frame clones alone and is incomplete. The data contain a few thousand clones, about a fifth of them singletons. Sequencing was performed on lung tumor tissue, taken before any cancer treatment. All receptors come from a male donor aged 60 or over with stage II lung adenocarcinoma.

In this sample, this clone turned up once. This chain links TRBV12-5 with TRBJ2-1; 9 bases fit TRBD2. The CDR3 covers 15 residues. V was clipped by 1 base and J by 5 bases; unmatched bases: 3. Germline loops: CDR1 LGHNT, CDR2 FRNRAP. CDR3 in amino acids: CASGLGLAEHNEQFF. In DNA form, the CDR3 reads TGTGCTAGTGGTTTGGGACTAGCGGAACACAATGAGCAGTTCTTC.

This clone appeared a few times. The genes are TRBV11-3 and TRBJ2-1; D call uncertain. CDR1 is SGHNT, CDR2 YENEEA, per germline. Trimming shortened V by 4 bases and J by 0 bases, and 13 bases separated the two germline ends. The CDR3 is made up of 16 amino acids. Written as DNA, the CDR3 is TGTGCCAGCAGCTCCTGGAGCGTATCCTCCTACAATGAGCAGTTCTTC. Its protein product is CASSSWSVSSYNEQFF.